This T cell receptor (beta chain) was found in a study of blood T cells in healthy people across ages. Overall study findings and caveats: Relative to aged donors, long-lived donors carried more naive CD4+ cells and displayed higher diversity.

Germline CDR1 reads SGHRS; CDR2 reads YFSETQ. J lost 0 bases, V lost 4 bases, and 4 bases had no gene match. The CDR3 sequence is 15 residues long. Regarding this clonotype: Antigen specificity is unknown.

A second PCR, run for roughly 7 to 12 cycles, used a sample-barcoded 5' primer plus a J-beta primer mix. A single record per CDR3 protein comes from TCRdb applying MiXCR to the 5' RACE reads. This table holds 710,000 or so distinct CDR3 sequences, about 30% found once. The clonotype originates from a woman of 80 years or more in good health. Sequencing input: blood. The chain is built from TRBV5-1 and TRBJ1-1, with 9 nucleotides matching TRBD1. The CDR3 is CASSVGDRVNTEAFF. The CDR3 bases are TGCGCCAGCAGCGTAGGGGACAGGGTGAACACTGAAGCTTTCTTT.